The 9 T cell receptor beta chains given below trace back to one sample, sequenced in a study of blood T cell repertoires in COVID-19. Data came from immunoSEQ multiplex PCR; TCRdb stores just in-frame clones and leaves some out. The data show 250,000 to 400,000 clones, with approximately 87% seen just once and 2.5% to 3.5% held by the top ten. Material for sequencing was peripheral blood. The receptors derive from a woman in her 30s with COVID-19, enrolled during active disease.

The DNA of the CDR3 is TGTGCCAGCAGCCTGACGGGGAACGAAGAGACCCAGTACTTC. It yields the protein CASSLTGNEETQYF. The chain has TRBV4-2 and TRBJ2-5; D might be TRBD2 (5 bases). The V gene lost 4 bases and the J gene lost 3 bases, with 12 bases spanning the gap. Germline V CDR1 and CDR2: LGHNA, YNFKEQ. This CDR3 comprises 14 residues.

This clone was picked up a small number of times. The V gene is TRBV11-3, the J gene TRBJ1-1; perhaps TRBD1 as D (5 bases). CDR3 size: 13 residues. Germline V gene sequence: CDR1 SGHNT, CDR2 YENEEA. Trimming removed 4 bases at V and 4 bases at J, with 10 bases between. For the CDR3, the DNA is TGTGCCAGCAGCTGGGGCTTCGGCACTGAAGCTTTCTTT. It translates to CASSWGFGTEAFF.

The chain joins TRBV7-2 to TRBJ2-7, with D possibly matching TRBD1 (6 bases). Germline loops: CDR1 SGHTA, CDR2 FQGNSA. V lost 2 bases and J lost 4, with 12 bases in between. The CDR3 extends over 14 amino acids. CDR3 sequence (DNA): TGTGCCAGCAGCTTAAGGGACAACCATTACGAGCAGTACTTC. It encodes CASSLRDNHYEQYF.

This clone was seen once. The chain uses TRBV14 and TRBJ1-2, with D hard to call. V lost 3 bases and J 2 bases, leaving 7 bases between the germline ends. Looked up from germline, CDR1 is SGHDN and CDR2 is FVKESK. The CDR3 has 13 residues. In nucleotides, the CDR3 is TGTGCCAGCAGCCAGAGAGGGAACTATGGCTACACCTTC. This encodes CASSQRGNYGYTF.

The chain joins TRBV12-3 or TRBV12-4 to TRBJ1-2; D perhaps matches TRBD1 (6 bases). The CDR3 has 13 residues. V was shortened by 6 bases and J by 3 bases, with 11 bases between the two germline ends. CDR3 bases: TGTGCCAGCAGCATGGACAGTGACTATGGCTACACCTTC. Protein product: CASSMDSDYGYTF.

This rearrangement joins TRBV7-9 to TRBJ2-5; no clear D gene. Germline V lookup: CDR1 SEHNR, CDR2 FQNEAQ (reference sequence). Between the trimmed V and J ends, which lost 5 bases and 5 bases, there was a span of 12 bases. CDR3 length equals 13 residues. CDR3: CASSPPGIETQYF. The CDR3 DNA sequence: TGTGCCAGCAGCCCCCCAGGCATTGAGACCCAGTACTTC.

In its sample, this clone was seen a few times. The J gene is TRBJ2-7, the V gene TRBV27; 12 bases match TRBD1. V gave up 6 bases and J gave up 2 bases; unmatched junction bases: 2. Germline V gene sequence: CDR1 MNHEY, CDR2 SMNVEV (reference sequence). This CDR3 spans 14 amino acids. CDR3 region: CASSRDRGPYEQYF. The CDR3 DNA sequence: TGTGCCAGCAGCCGGGACAGGGGGCCCTACGAGCAGTACTTC.

The CDR3, as DNA: TGTGCCAGTAGCGCGGGAAGAGATTCACCCCTCCACTTT. Translation: CASSAGRDSPLHF. The chain recombines TRBV19 with TRBJ1-6; no reliable D call. Trimming removed 6 bases at V and 8 bases at J, with 11 bases between. Germline CDR1 reads LNHDA; CDR2 reads SQIVND (reference sequence). This CDR3 is 13 amino acids long.

The chain couples TRBV11-2 to TRBJ1-3; a possible D gene is TRBD1 (5 bases). CDR1 is SGHAT and CDR2 is FQNNGV in the germline V gene. V dropped 1 base and J dropped 2 bases, with 9 bases sitting between them. The CDR3 length is 15 residues. The CDR3 spells CASSLGGQPGNTIYF. DNA of the CDR3: TGTGCCAGCAGCTTAGGAGGACAACCTGGAAACACCATATATTTT.